This T cell receptor beta chain was identified in a study of response to subunit inactivated influenza vaccine. Study conclusions and caveats: Few additional T cells are recruited per seasonal influenza vaccination, authors suggested.

The CDR3 sequence is 11 residues long. Trimming took 3 bases from V and 10 from J, leaving 9 bases between them. There are many counts of this clonotype. Its antigen is unknown. One entry per CDR3 protein results from TCRdb running MiXCR on the RT-PCR reads. Of more than 400,000 distinct CDR3 sequences in the sample, about 10% were seen once. The receptor was derived from a man between 50 and 59 years old who received an inactivated influenza vaccine. Here the sequenced sample was PBMCs from blood, taken roughly 45 days after vaccination. The chain has TRBV12-3 or TRBV12-4 and TRBJ1-1, with a tentative D call TRBD1 (6 bases). DNA for the CDR3: TGTGCCAGCAGTTTGGGACATGGAGCTTTCTTT. It yields the protein CASSLGHGAFF.